The rows below give T cell receptor beta chains drawn from one sample of a study of regulatory T cells in long-lasting Graves disease. MiXCR, run by TCRdb on the multiplex PCR reads, gives a single entry per CDR3 protein. The sample lists 420,000 or so distinct CDR3 sequences, roughly 15% occurring once. These data also featured in a second study, about T cells in Graves' hyperthyroidism and ophthalmopathy.

Sequencing was performed on peripheral blood mononuclear cells (PBMCs), taken at new diagnosis, from a patient treated with antithyroid drugs. The receptor set was obtained from a young woman with Graves disease. The CDR3 runs from the conserved cysteine through the conserved F or W. Fields, in order: V gene, D gene, clone size, J gene, CDR3 DNA, CDR3 protein. The D gene is left open where the match is weak. The size of a clone is reported for some rows only, either as once, few or many, or as a class for expanded clones.

V: TRBV10-3
D: -
size: -
J: TRBJ1-2
DNA: TGTGCCATCAGTGAGTCGGGACGGACAGCTAACTATGGCTACACCTTC
CDR3: CAISESGRTANYGYTF

V: TRBV6-1
D: -
size: many
J: TRBJ1-1
DNA: TGTGCCAGCAGTGCAACCATGAACACTGAAGCTTTCTTT
CDR3: CASSATMNTEAFF

V: TRBV9
D: TRBD1
size: many
J: TRBJ2-7
DNA: TGTGCCAGCAGCGTCCGGGACAGGGGCGCCTACGAGCAGTACTTC
CDR3: CASSVRDRGAYEQYF

V: TRBV25-1
D: TRBD1
size: many
J: TRBJ2-7
DNA: TGTGCCAGCAGTGGGACAGGGGGGGCCCACGAGCAGTACTTC
CDR3: CASSGTGGAHEQYF

V: TRBV12-3/TRBV12-4
D: -
size: many
J: TRBJ2-4
DNA: TGTGCCAGCAGTTTCGGGTCAGCCAAAAACATTCAGTACTTC
CDR3: CASSFGSAKNIQYF

V: TRBV10-1
D: TRBD1
size: -
J: TRBJ2-1
DNA: TGCGCCAGCAGTGATTTCGGGACAGCTTCCTCCTACAATGAGCAGTTCTTC
CDR3: CASSDFGTASSYNEQFF

V: TRBV11-3
D: -
size: -
J: TRBJ2-7
DNA: TGTGCCAGCTCCGACCCCCAGCGCAACGAGCAGTACTTC
CDR3: CASSDPQRNEQYF

V: TRBV7-6
D: -
size: many
J: TRBJ2-1
DNA: TGTGCCAGCAGCTCCACCGCCTACAATGAGCAGTTCTTC
CDR3: CASSSTAYNEQFF

V: TRBV12-3/TRBV12-4
D: TRBD2
size: -
J: TRBJ2-1
DNA: TGTGCCAGCAGTTTAGGTCTAGCGGGAGGGCCGGAGCAGTTCTTC
CDR3: CASSLGLAGGPEQFF

V: TRBV12-5
D: -
size: many
J: TRBJ1-5
DNA: TGTGCTAGTGGTTTTATTCGACATCAGGGCAATCAGCCCCAGCATTTT
CDR3: CASGFIRHQGNQPQHF

V: TRBV24-1
D: -
size: -
J: TRBJ2-7
DNA: TGTGCCACCAGTGACCCCAGGACAGTCGAGCAGTACTTC
CDR3: CATSDPRTVEQYF

V: TRBV2
D: TRBD2
size: few
J: TRBJ2-2
DNA: TGTGCCAGCAGCCCTAGCGGGAGTTTCACCGGGGAGCTGTTTTTT
CDR3: CASSPSGSFTGELFF

V: TRBV20-1
D: -
size: -
J: TRBJ2-5
DNA: TGCAGTGCTAGAGTACAAGAAGAGACCCAGTACTTC
CDR3: CSARVQEETQYF

V: TRBV19
D: -
size: -
J: TRBJ1-1
DNA: TGTGCCAGTAGTATCAGGGCAGGTGAAGCTTTCTTT
CDR3: CASSIRAGEAFF

V: TRBV24-1
D: -
size: many
J: TRBJ1-5
DNA: TGTGCCACCAGTGACCCCACAAGGGCCCGCAATCAGCCCCAGCATTTT
CDR3: CATSDPTRARNQPQHF

V: TRBV7-2
D: -
size: many
J: TRBJ2-7
DNA: TGTGCCAGCAGTGAACCGGGACACTCCTACGAGCAGTACTTC
CDR3: CASSEPGHSYEQYF

V: TRBV28
D: -
size: -
J: TRBJ2-1
DNA: TGTGCCAGCAGTTTCGGGGCCGCTTTCAATGAGCAGTTCTTC
CDR3: CASSFGAAFNEQFF

V: TRBV24-1
D: -
size: -
J: TRBJ2-3
DNA: TGTGCCACCGGGAGGGGGGGGACAGATACGCAGTATTTT
CDR3: CATGRGGTDTQYF

V: TRBV6-2/TRBV6-3
D: TRBD2
size: many
J: TRBJ2-3
DNA: TGTGCCAGCAGCCTCCGGACTAGCGGGGCTAGCACAGATACGCAGTATTTT
CDR3: CASSLRTSGASTDTQYF

V: TRBV7-3
D: -
size: many
J: TRBJ2-5
DNA: TGTGCCAGCAGCTTAACGGGCCTACGCGGGGAGACCCAGTACTTC
CDR3: CASSLTGLRGETQYF

V: TRBV7-2
D: -
size: -
J: TRBJ2-1
DNA: TGTGCCAGCAGTTTAGCGGCTGGGACCTACAATGAGCAGTTCTTC
CDR3: CASSLAAGTYNEQFF

V: TRBV29-1
D: TRBD2
size: few
J: TRBJ2-2
DNA: TGCAGCGTTGAAGTGCTAGCGGGAGGGACCGGGGAGCTGTTTTTT
CDR3: CSVEVLAGGTGELFF

V: TRBV12-3/TRBV12-4
D: -
size: many
J: TRBJ2-7
DNA: TGTGCCAGCAGTATCTCGACAGACGAGCAGTACTTC
CDR3: CASSISTDEQYF

V: TRBV11-2
D: -
size: few
J: TRBJ2-2
DNA: TGTGCCAGCAGCTTAGACAGGGGTGGGGCCGGGGAGCTGTTTTTT
CDR3: CASSLDRGGAGELFF

V: TRBV27
D: TRBD1
size: few
J: TRBJ1-2
DNA: TGTGCCAGCAGCTTGACCGGGACAGCAATGAGTGGCTACACCTTC
CDR3: CASSLTGTAMSGYTF

V: TRBV2
D: TRBD2
size: many
J: TRBJ2-5
DNA: TGTGCCAGCAGCCCCGCTAGCGGGCAAGAGACCCAGTACTTC
CDR3: CASSPASGQETQYF

V: TRBV18
D: -
size: few
J: TRBJ1-2
DNA: TGTGCCAGCTCGCTTAAACAGGGAACTAACTATGGCTACACCTTC
CDR3: CASSLKQGTNYGYTF

V: TRBV20-1
D: TRBD2
size: many
J: TRBJ2-7
DNA: TGCAGTGGGGTCAGGCTAGCGGGATCCTACGAGCAGTACTTC
CDR3: CSGVRLAGSYEQYF

V: TRBV5-1
D: TRBD2
size: many
J: TRBJ2-1
DNA: TGCGCCAGCAGCCGACGCCCGGGACTAGATATAGGTAATGAGCAGTTCTTC
CDR3: CASSRRPGLDIGNEQFF

V: TRBV6-1
D: -
size: many
J: TRBJ2-2
DNA: TGTGCCAGCAGCCAAGGGAGGGGACAGGAGCTGTTTTTT
CDR3: CASSQGRGQELFF

V: TRBV6-5
D: -
size: many
J: TRBJ1-1
DNA: TGTGCCAGCAGTTCTCATGGTCCCACTGAAGCTTTCTTT
CDR3: CASSSHGPTEAFF

V: TRBV5-1
D: -
size: -
J: TRBJ1-5
DNA: TGCGCCAGCAGCTCGGGACTGAACAATCAGCCCCAGCATTTT
CDR3: CASSSGLNNQPQHF